One and the same sample provided the 23 T cell receptor beta chains below, sequenced in a study of T cells in Graves' hyperthyroidism and ophthalmopathy. Researchers amplified the TCR beta CDR3 regions from RNA transcripts. TCR CDR3 underwent first-round RT-PCR with the HTBI primer set. TCRdb independently ran MiXCR on the multiplex PCR reads; one entry per CDR3 protein. The sample records under 350,000 distinct CDR3 sequences, approximately 15% being singletons. Material for sequencing was blood. These receptors were collected from a woman aged 60-75 years with Graves' ophthalmopathy.

There are many counts of this clonotype. CDR3 region: CASSYEENTEAFF. CDR3 nucleotides: TGTGCCAGCAGTTACGAGGAGAACACTGAAGCTTTCTTT. The chain links TRBV6-6 to TRBJ1-1; no clear D. The CDR3 is 13 residues long. V was clipped by 2 bases and J by 1 base, with 5 bases between them. Germline-derived CDR1 and CDR2 are MNHNY and SVGAGI (reference sequence).

This clonotype has at least ten counts. Here the CDR3 DNA reads TGTGCCAGCAGCGTAGACCCCGCAGGGTCGGGCTATGGCTACACCTTC. Translating it yields CASSVDPAGSGYGYTF. The V call is TRBV9, the J call TRBJ1-2; maybe TRBD1 (5 bases). CDR3 length equals 16 residues. The V end was cut by 0 bases, the J end by 4 bases, with 16 bases between. CDR1 is SGDLS, CDR2 YYNGEE, per germline.

Ten or more counts support this clonotype. The rearrangement joins TRBV18 to TRBJ1-5; 8 bases align to TRBD1. The germline CDR1 and CDR2 sequences are KGHSH and LQKENI. The CDR3 sequence is 15 residues long. V lost 3 bases to trimming and J lost 3 bases; unmatched junction nucleotides: 4. This CDR3 reads CASSPGQADNQPQHF. The CDR3 nucleotides are TGTGCCAGCTCACCGGGACAGGCGGACAATCAGCCCCAGCATTTT.

The rearrangement joins TRBV7-9 to TRBJ2-4, with D perhaps TRBD2 (6 bases). This CDR3 has 14 amino acids. Trimming removed 6 bases from V and 5 bases from J, with 14 bases in between. The germline V gene has CDR1 SEHNR and CDR2 FQNEAQ (reference sequence). The CDR3 bases are TGTGCCAGCAGGGGTATTGGAGGGGAAAACATTCAGTACTTC. This sequence encodes CASRGIGGENIQYF.

This clonotype was seen repeatedly, ten times or more. This chain uses TRBV30 with TRBJ2-7; 7 positions agree with TRBD1. Germline V gene lookup returns CDR1 GTSNPN and CDR2 SVGIG (reference sequence). The V and J ends lost 5 bases and 0 bases, in that order; junction bases with no gene match: 10. The CDR3 has 15 residues. The CDR3 sequence: CAWCNRQGSSYEQYF. The CDR3 coding sequence is TGTGCCTGGTGTAATAGACAGGGAAGCTCCTACGAGCAGTACTTC.

At least ten counts were recorded for this clonotype. V and J are TRBV7-2 and TRBJ1-1, with a possible D match to TRBD1 (5 bases). CDR3 length: 15 amino acids. Germline-derived CDR1 and CDR2 are SGHTA and FQGNSA. V lost 3 bases, J lost 0 bases, and 11 bases lay in between. CDR3 in DNA: TGTGCCAGCAGCTTGGCGGGACTCATGAACACTGAAGCTTTCTTT. Amino acid sequence: CASSLAGLMNTEAFF.

In this sample, this clonotype turned up a few times. A much larger clone differs by one base, so this may be a read error. The chain joins TRBV29-1 to TRBJ2-7; TRBD1 aligns across 11 bases. This CDR3 spans 14 amino acids. Germline values: CDR1 SQVTM, CDR2 ANQGSEA. V shed 8 bases, J shed 4 bases, and the junction held 10 bases outside the gene matches. The CDR3 nucleotides are TGCAGCTTTGTCCGGGACAGGGGGTTGTACGAGCAGTACTTC. Translating it yields CSFVRDRGLYEQYF.

V usage is TRBV7-2 and J usage is TRBJ1-5; 9 positions agree with TRBD1. The CDR3 has 16 residues. Germline CDR1 SGHTA, CDR2 FQGNSA. The V segment lost 6 bases and the J segment 2 bases; nucleotides outside the gene matches: 8. In DNA form, the CDR3 reads TGTGCCAGCAGTATAACAGGGGGCGCTGGCAATCAGCCCCAGCATTTT. This encodes CASSITGGAGNQPQHF.

This clonotype appeared many times. The J gene is TRBJ2-3, the V gene TRBV12-3 or TRBV12-4, with 8 bases fitting TRBD1. V dropped 4 bases and J dropped 1; count of bases not matched to a gene: 7. This CDR3 is 16 amino acids long. DNA of the CDR3: TGTGCCAGCAGTTCCTCCGGGACAGGTCGCACAGATACGCAGTATTTT. Its protein is CASSSSGTGRTDTQYF.

This clonotype was seen a few times. This chain uses TRBV5-4 with TRBJ2-5; D unresolved. V was clipped by 4 bases and J by 5 bases, with 18 bases between them. The germline CDR1 and CDR2 sequences are SGHNT and YYREEE (reference sequence). The CDR3 is 15 residues long. The CDR3 sequence is CASSPFKTRYETQYF. The CDR3 DNA reads as TGTGCCAGCAGCCCATTTAAGACGCGGTATGAGACCCAGTACTTC. The full variable domain, completed using reference TRBV5-4 and TRBJ2-5, is ETGVTQSPTHLIKTRGQQVTLRCSSQSGHNTVSWYQQALGQGPQFIFQYYREEENGRGNFPPRFSGLQFPNYSSELNVNALELDDSALYLCASSPFKTRYETQYFGPGTRLLVL.

In this sample, this clonotype turned up many times. The chain uses TRBV7-2 and TRBJ1-1; 9 bases are shared with TRBD1. With 1 base clipped from V and 3 bases from J, the junction kept 0 bases outside the gene matches. The CDR3 has 14 residues. CDR1 and CDR2 (germline): SGHTA, FQGNSA. The CDR3 sequence is CASSLGTGDTEAFF. The CDR3 coding sequence is TGTGCCAGCAGCTTAGGGACAGGGGACACTGAAGCTTTCTTT.

This clonotype was detected a few times. This sequence joins TRBV19 and TRBJ2-5; possibly TRBD1 for D (6 bases). V lost 4 bases to trimming and J lost 5 bases, with 14 bases between them. CDR1 LNHDA and CDR2 SQIVND come from the germline V gene (reference sequence). The CDR3 has 14 amino acids. CDR3 in amino acids: CASSNRELLETQYF. CDR3 coding DNA: TGTGCCAGTAGTAACAGGGAGTTGCTGGAGACCCAGTACTTC. The full variable domain, completed using reference TRBV19 and TRBJ2-5, is DGGITQSPKYLFRKEGQNVTLSCEQNLNHDAMYWYRQDPGQGLRLIYYSQIVNDFQKGDIAEGYSVSREKKESFPLTVTSAQKNPTAFYLCASSNRELLETQYFGPGTRLLVL.

The V and J genes are TRBV19 and TRBJ1-6; 8 bases match TRBD1. The CDR3 is made up of 14 amino acids. After removal of 8 bases from V and 9 bases from J, the junction contained 9 bases not matched to a gene. Germline CDR1 reads LNHDA; CDR2 reads SQIVND (reference sequence). The CDR3 DNA reads as TGTGCCAGTTCAAGGGGACAGGATTCTTCACCCCTCCACTTT. Translated, it gives CASSRGQDSSPLHF.

This clonotype was recorded at least ten times. The V call is TRBV6-2 or TRBV6-3, the J call TRBJ1-2; D perhaps matches TRBD1 (5 bases). Trimming pared 6 bases from V and 6 bases from J, leaving 14 bases between. The CDR3 consists of 13 residues. Germline CDR1 MNHEY, CDR2 SVGEGT. The CDR3, as DNA: TGTGCCAGCAGCTACAGGCCAGAAAATGGCTACACCTTC. Its translation is CASSYRPENGYTF.

This chain links TRBV4-1 with TRBJ2-5, with TRBD2 identical over 9 bases. V trimming: 4 bases; J trimming: 2 bases; junction bases outside the gene matches: 8. The CDR3 spans 16 residues. CDR1 is MGHRA and CDR2 is YSYEKL in the germline V gene. The CDR3 bases are TGCGCCAGCAGCCTCTCCGGCCTAGCGGGACAAGAGACCCAGTACTTC. This codes for CASSLSGLAGQETQYF.

This clonotype was counted a few times. A much more abundant neighbour one base away suggests this may be a read error. The V and J genes are TRBV28 and TRBJ2-5; 10 bases agree with TRBD2. The CDR3 is 17 residues long. The ends lost 7 bases at V and 1 base at J; junction bases unmatched: 12. Germline V gene sequence: CDR1 MDHEN, CDR2 SYDVKM. CDR3 DNA: TGTGCCAGCAATCCCATCCCCGGGACTAGCGCCCAAGAGACCCAGTACTTC. This translates into CASNPIPGTSAQETQYF.

This clonotype was observed once. The genes are TRBV4-3 and TRBJ2-1; 9 bases match TRBD1. Judging by the DNA end, TRBJ2-7 fits better; the J call may be wrong. CDR3 length equals 15 residues. Germline CDR1 reads LGHNA; CDR2 reads YSLEER. This CDR3 is CASSLGQGSYNEQYF. The CDR3 DNA reads as TGCGCCAGCAGCTTGGGACAGGGTTCCTACAATGAGCAGTACTTC.

This clonotype was seen only a few times. V usage is TRBV4-1 and J usage is TRBJ2-2, with 8 bases matching TRBD2. CDR3 length equals 17 residues. Germline V gene sequence: CDR1 MGHRA, CDR2 YSYEKL. After removal of 1 base from V and 6 bases from J, the junction contained 10 bases not matched to a gene. The CDR3 bases are TGCGCCAGCAGCCAAGGGAGGCGAAGCGGGAGCGCCGGGGAGCTGTTTTTT. It is translated as CASSQGRRSGSAGELFF.

Many counts were recorded for this clonotype. The chain links TRBV7-2 to TRBJ2-1; perhaps TRBD1 as D (5 bases). Germline V gene data show CDR1 as SGHTA and CDR2 as FQGNSA. The CDR3 extends over 18 amino acids. Trimming cost V 2 bases and J 4 bases, with 21 bases left between them. The CDR3 DNA follows: TGTGCCAGCAGCTTATGGGGTCGCGGACAAGTTATATACAATGAGCAGTTCTTC. It yields the protein CASSLWGRGQVIYNEQFF.

This clonotype occurred many times. The chain combines TRBV28 with TRBJ1-6, with D possibly being TRBD1 (5 bases). The CDR3 length is 15 residues. The V gene lost 7 bases and the J gene lost 8 bases, with 18 bases spanning the gap. Germline values: CDR1 MDHEN, CDR2 SYDVKM. Here the CDR3 reads CASTEEGQPYSPLHF. The CDR3 region has the DNA TGTGCCAGCACGGAAGAGGGGCAGCCATATTCACCCCTCCACTTT.

This clonotype was found many times. V gene TRBV7-9 combines with J gene TRBJ2-7; D possibly corresponds to TRBD2 (6 bases). With 3 bases removed from V and 2 bases from J, the gap between germline ends came to 11 bases. Germline CDR1 reads SEHNR; CDR2 reads FQNEAQ (reference sequence). This CDR3 is built from 14 residues. CDR3 sequence (DNA): TGTGCCAGCAGCTTCCTAGCGCACACCTACGAGCAGTACTTC. This sequence encodes CASSFLAHTYEQYF.

Many counts were recorded for this clonotype. J is TRBJ2-7 and V is TRBV11-2; TRBD1 matches at 9 bases. The V gene end was trimmed by 4 bases and the J gene end by 3 bases; junction bases not matched to a gene: 16. Germline V gene data show CDR1 as SGHAT and CDR2 as FQNNGV. This CDR3 has 18 amino acids. The CDR3 bases are TGTGCCAGCAGCTACCCAGCACGAATCCGGGACAGGGACTACGAGCAGTACTTC. Its translation: CASSYPARIRDRDYEQYF.

The chain uses TRBV9 and TRBJ1-1, with a weak D call TRBD1 (6 bases). V was cut by 0 bases and J by 3 bases, with 9 bases left in between. CDR1 and CDR2 (germline): SGDLS, YYNGEE. The CDR3 totals 14 residues. CDR3 loop: CASSVAHRDTEAFF. In DNA, the CDR3 is TGTGCCAGCAGCGTAGCTCACAGGGACACTGAAGCTTTCTTT.